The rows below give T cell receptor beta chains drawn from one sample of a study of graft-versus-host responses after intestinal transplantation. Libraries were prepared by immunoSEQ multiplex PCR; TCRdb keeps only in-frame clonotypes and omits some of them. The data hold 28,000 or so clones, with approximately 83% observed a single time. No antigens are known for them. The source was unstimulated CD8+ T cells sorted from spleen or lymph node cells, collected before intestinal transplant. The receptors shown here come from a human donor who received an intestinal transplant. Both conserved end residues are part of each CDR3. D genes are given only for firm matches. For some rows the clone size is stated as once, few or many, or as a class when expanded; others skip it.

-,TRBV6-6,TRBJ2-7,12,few,CASSTSPLEQYF,TGTGCCAGCAGTACGAGCCCTCTCGAGCAGTACTTC
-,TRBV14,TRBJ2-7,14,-,CASSQEDYTYEQYF,TGTGCCAGCAGCCAAGAAGACTACACCTACGAGCAGTACTTC
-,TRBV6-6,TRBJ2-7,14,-,CASSPRLARHEQYF,TGTGCCAGCAGCCCCCGGCTAGCGAGGCACGAGCAGTACTTC
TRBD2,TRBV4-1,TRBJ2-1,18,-,CASSQAYGVAGDLNEQFF,TGCGCCAGCAGCCAAGCTTACGGAGTAGCGGGAGATCTCAATGAGCAGTTCTTC
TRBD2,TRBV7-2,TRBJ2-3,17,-,CASSHRARAGVRDTQYF,TGTGCCAGCAGCCACAGAGCAAGGGCGGGAGTCCGAGATACGCAGTATTTT
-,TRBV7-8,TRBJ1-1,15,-,CASSLFEGGETEAFF,TGTGCCAGCAGCTTATTTGAGGGGGGGGAGACTGAAGCTTTCTTT
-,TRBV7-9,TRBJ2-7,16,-,CASSPRGTTTDHEQYF,TGTGCCAGCAGCCCCCGAGGTACCACCACCGACCACGAGCAGTACTTC
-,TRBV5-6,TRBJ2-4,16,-,CASSLESGITENIQYF,TGTGCCAGCAGCTTGGAATCGGGGATTACGGAAAACATTCAGTACTTC
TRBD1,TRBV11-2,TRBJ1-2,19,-,CASSLAPRAGGTPTYGYTF,TGTGCCAGCAGCTTAGCGCCAAGGGCAGGGGGAACCCCGACCTATGGCTACACCTTC
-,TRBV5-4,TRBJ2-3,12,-,CASSSTGDTQYF,TGTGCCAGCAGCTCGACAGGAGATACGCAGTATTTT
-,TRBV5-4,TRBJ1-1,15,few,CASSLRRELNTEAFF,TGTGCCAGCAGCTTGAGGAGGGAACTGAACACTGAAGCTTTCTTT
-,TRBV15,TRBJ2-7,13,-,CATSREGGEEQYF,TGTGCCACCAGCAGAGAGGGGGGTGAAGAGCAGTACTTC
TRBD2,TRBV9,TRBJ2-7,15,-,CASSERTSGRDEQYF,TGTGCCAGCAGCGAAAGGACTAGCGGGCGGGACGAGCAGTACTTC
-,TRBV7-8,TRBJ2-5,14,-,CASSHYDRQETQYF,TGTGCCAGCAGCCATTATGACAGGCAAGAGACCCAGTACTTC
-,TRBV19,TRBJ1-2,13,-,CASSIIKNYGYTF,TGTGCCAGTAGTATAATAAAAAACTATGGCTACACCTTC